This TCR beta chain was observed in a study of shared clonotypes between healthy human individuals. Study as a whole: For every donor, three CD4 naive, three CD4 memory, two CD8 naive and one CD8 memory plates were used. General observations from the study: Rarefaction analysis demonstrated incomplete sorted-subset sequencing notwithstanding large depth. The researchers took only blood, and tissue repertoires probably look different. Among donors, sharing of clonotypes was expected to be affected by sequencing depth.

Worth noting for this clone: Its antigen remains unknown.

V was clipped by 5 bases and J by 1 base, with 11 bases between them. Germline loops: CDR1 SEHNR, CDR2 FQNEAQ (reference sequence). The CDR3 is made up of 14 amino acids. Data came from immunoSEQ multiplex PCR; TCRdb stores just in-frame clones and leaves some out. This table has about 1.5 million clones, 95% to 99% appearing once. The receptor's source is a man aged 30-40 years in good health. The specimen sequenced was naive CD4+ T cells sorted from blood. Noted subset: CD45RA+ positively selected. The chain carries TRBV7-9 and TRBJ2-5; D is possibly TRBD2 (6 bases). The CDR3 loop reads CASSPGSGQETQYF. Written as DNA, the CDR3 is TGTGCCAGCAGCCCGGGTAGCGGCCAAGAGACCCAGTACTTC.